This T cell receptor (beta chain) was captured by sequencing in a study of T cells in Graves' hyperthyroidism and ophthalmopathy. Broader study findings: Also found in blood were most expanded thyroid clonotypes above 0.001. Before onset, by a median of approximately 6.8 months, the model predicted ophthalmopathy. Stable hyperthyroidism and ophthalmopathy were separated using 13 V-J signatures.

Using RNA transcripts as the source, TCR beta CDR3 regions were amplified. The TCR CDR3 first-round RT-PCR relied on the HTBI primer set. TCRdb ran MiXCR on the multiplex PCR reads and lists one entry per CDR3 protein. This table has fewer than 550,000 distinct CDR3 sequences, around 22% appearing once. This clonotype was seen ten or more times. Its antigen is unknown. The PBMCs were sourced from fresh peripheral blood (less than 11 ml). This receptor was taken from a woman in her thirties with Graves' ophthalmopathy. Material: blood.

Here the CDR3 DNA reads TGTGCCAGCGCTAAACAGGGATGGGGCACTGAAGCTTTCTTT. Protein: CASAKQGWGTEAFF. The V gene is TRBV12-3 or TRBV12-4, the J gene TRBJ1-1; weak D call: TRBD1 (6 bases). The CDR3 is 14 amino acids. Trimming pared 8 bases from V and 4 bases from J, leaving 17 bases between.